This TCR beta chain appears in the sequencing data of a study of T-cell memory formation after mild COVID-19. The authors produced TCR alpha and TCR beta cDNA libraries with sample barcodes and UMIs by 5'RACE using constant-segment primers. TCRdb analysed the 5' RACE reads with MiXCR anew, one entry per CDR3 protein. The repertoire has 450,000 to 650,000 distinct CDR3 sequences, roughly 17% of them found once; the top ten carry around 13%. V lost 1 base, J lost 6 bases, and 7 bases lay in between. CDR3 size: 13 residues. The receptor was isolated from an adult woman who had mild COVID-19 (a few samples of this study predate the infection). Cell type and time point are not known. The chain has TRBV12-3 or TRBV12-4 and TRBJ2-1; D gene uncertain. The sample consisted of PBMCs or a T cell subset sorted from them (not recorded which). CDR3 protein: CASSLGWANEQFF. The DNA for the CDR3 is TGTGCCAGCAGTTTAGGCTGGGCCAATGAGCAGTTCTTC.